This T cell receptor beta chain is from a study of high-grade serous ovarian cancer treatment subgroups. At the level of the study: On average, more than 14,000 reads and 7,000 to 8,000 unique TCR beta rearrangements were obtained per sample. Whole-study results and caveats: Tumors within one patient showed repertoire similarity of about 0.095 to 0.85.

Tumor samples were obtained before definitive surgery or chemotherapy. Generated by immunoSEQ multiplex PCR, the TCRdb table keeps only in-frame clones and is missing some. Seen here are 5,000 to 6,000 clones, about 74% observed once, and the top ten hold roughly 6.1%. This clone is termed large. Its antigen is not identified. Germline assignment: CDR1 SGDLS and CDR2 YYNGEE. The germline V and J ends were trimmed by 0 bases and 4 bases, with 10 bases remaining between them. The CDR3 is 14 residues long. This chain connects TRBV9 to TRBJ1-1; TRBD1 might be the D (5 bases). The source material was tumor tissue. This sequence was found in a human patient with high-grade serous ovarian cancer. In DNA, the CDR3 is TGTGCCAGCAGCGTAGCGCGGGGCTTCACTGAAGCTTTCTTT. Amino acid sequence: CASSVARGFTEAFF.